This T cell receptor (beta chain) came from a study of blood T cell repertoires in COVID-19. Turning to the study itself: Spain, Italy and the United States supplied samples that represented acute and convalescent COVID-19. T cells, B-cell-depleted T cells, or PBMCs provided the cDNA or gDNA that served as material.

Germline V lookup: CDR1 SQVTM, CDR2 ANQGSEA. V was pared by 5 bases and J by 2 bases, with 7 bases between. The CDR3 spans 12 residues. In the study's own analysis: Using reference gene primer amplification, nucleated cell counts were estimated. Only in-frame clones appear in the TCRdb table, and some are missing; sequencing was by immunoSEQ multiplex PCR. For V, J and clone size, that table is used; D and trimming come from the DNA. The top ten clones hold about 5.1% of a sample with just under 150,000 clones, roughly 82% of them seen once. This chain uses TRBV29-1 with TRBJ1-5; D perhaps matches TRBD1 (6 bases). The sequence came from a human donor in a cohort sampled during active COVID-19. Sequenced input: peripheral blood. The CDR3 loop reads CSVRTGNQPQHF. The CDR3 nucleotides read TGCAGCGTTAGGACAGGCAATCAGCCCCAGCATTTT.